Shown below are 22 T cell receptor beta chains from a single sample sequenced in a study of cytomegalovirus exposure and HLA in healthy donors. The PCR was carried out with 60 Vbeta primers and 13 Jbeta primers. Produced via immunoSEQ multiplex PCR; TCRdb's table is partial and in-frame only. The table lists roughly 130,000 clones, roughly 74% of them singletons, with almost 6% in the top ten. The sequencing sample was made of PBMCs. Receptors originate from a woman aged 45-60 years in good health and CMV-seropositive.

The rearrangement joins TRBV10-2 to TRBJ1-2; a possible D gene is TRBD1 (6 bases). The length of the CDR3 is 14 residues. Germline V gene data show CDR1 as WSHSY and CDR2 as SAAADI. Trimming left V 5 bases short and J 5 bases short, with 15 bases between. The CDR3 nucleotides read TGCGCCAGCAGTCAGGGGATCTTAGGGTATGGCTACACCTTC. Amino acids: CASSQGILGYGYTF.

CDR3 sequence (DNA): TGCGCCAGCAGCTTGGGGACAGGGATAACTGAAGCTTTCTTT. This translates into CASSLGTGITEAFF. The chain employs TRBV5-1 and TRBJ1-1, with 8 bases matching TRBD1. The germline V gene encodes CDR1 SGHRS and CDR2 YFSETQ. Germline trimming cut 0 bases from V and 5 bases from J; bases unmatched to any gene: 3. This CDR3 is built from 14 residues.

The genes are TRBV7-2 and TRBJ1-1; D may be TRBD1 (5 bases). In germline, CDR1 is SGHTA, CDR2 FQGNSA. V was shortened by 1 base and J by 0 bases, with 15 bases between the two germline ends. There are 17 residues in the CDR3. CDR3 sequence (DNA): TGTGCCAGCAGCTTAGGGGCCCGGGGGGGTATGAACACTGAAGCTTTCTTT. Residues: CASSLGARGGMNTEAFF.

V usage is TRBV15 and J usage is TRBJ2-3, with D unclear. The germline V gene encodes CDR1 LNHNV and CDR2 YYDKDF (reference sequence). The ends were cut back, 4 bases at V and 2 bases at J, with 16 bases in the middle. CDR3 length equals 16 residues. CDR3 protein: CATSIGLHLSTDTQYF. CDR3 sequence (DNA): TGTGCCACCAGCATCGGTCTCCACTTATCCACAGATACGCAGTATTTT.

The chain carries TRBV5-4 and TRBJ2-3, with 8 positions matching TRBD2. CDR3 size: 16 residues. Trimming removed 0 bases from V and 2 bases from J; junction bases left unmatched: 5. In germline, CDR1 is SGHNT, CDR2 YYREEE (reference sequence). The CDR3 sequence is CASSLVSGALTDTQYF. As DNA, the CDR3 is TGTGCCAGCAGCTTGGTTAGCGGGGCACTCACAGATACGCAGTATTTT.

A few counts support this clone. The chain is built from TRBV14 and TRBJ1-2; 9 nucleotides match TRBD1. The CDR3 is 13 amino acids. CDR1 SGHDN and CDR2 FVKESK come from the germline V gene. V dropped 1 base and J dropped 8; count of bases not matched to a gene: 2. Here the CDR3 reads CASSQATGGGYTF. CDR3 DNA: TGTGCCAGCAGCCAAGCTACAGGGGGCGGCTACACCTTC.

The rearrangement links TRBV7-2 to TRBJ2-7; 7 positions agree with TRBD1. From germline, CDR1 is SGHTA and CDR2 FQGNSA. V lost 4 bases and J lost 0; bases outside the gene matches: 3. The CDR3 covers 14 residues. The CDR3 spells CASSSTGSSYEQYF. The CDR3 nucleotides read TGTGCCAGCAGCTCGACAGGGAGCTCCTACGAGCAGTACTTC. Full variable domain (remainder filled in from reference TRBV7-2 and TRBJ2-7): GAGVSQSPSNKVTEKGKDVELRCDPISGHTALYWYRQSLGQGLEFLIYFQGNSAPDKSGLPSDRFSAERTGGSVSTLTIQRTQQEDSAVYLCASSSTGSSYEQYFGPGTRLTVT.

The chain is built from TRBV7-8 and TRBJ1-1; no clear D gene. V lost 1 base and J lost 3, with 6 bases in between. This CDR3 region has 13 residues. Germline V gives CDR1 SGHVS, CDR2 FQNEAQ. CDR3 protein: CASSLELDTEAFF. The CDR3 DNA sequence: TGTGCCAGCAGCTTAGAACTCGACACTGAAGCTTTCTTT.

This chain links TRBV11-2 with TRBJ2-7; 7 nucleotides align to TRBD2. V lost 5 bases to trimming and J lost 7 bases; unmatched junction nucleotides: 14. Germline CDR1 SGHAT, CDR2 FQNNGV. The length of the CDR3 is 15 residues. CDR3 amino acids: CASSLDGLVKAEQYF. The CDR3 region has the DNA TGTGCCAGCAGCCTGGACGGACTAGTGAAGGCTGAGCAGTACTTC.

The chain joins TRBV13 to TRBJ2-3; 7 nucleotides agree with TRBD1. This CDR3 is built from 16 residues. Germline V gene sequence: CDR1 PRHDT, CDR2 FYEKMQ (reference sequence). J gave up 4 bases and V 5 bases, and 12 bases lay outside the gene matches. As DNA, the CDR3 is TGTGCCAGCAGCCGTCTGGGGCCGCAGGGGGCAGATACGCAGTATTTT. It specifies CASSRLGPQGADTQYF.

CDR3 bases: TGCGCCAGCAGTGAAACCGGGACAGGGATCACAGATACGCAGTATTTT. Its translation: CASSETGTGITDTQYF. This sequence joins TRBV10-1 and TRBJ2-3; 9 bases fit TRBD1. This CDR3 has 16 residues. The junction had 6 bases not matched to a gene; V was cut back by 3 bases and J by 2 bases. CDR1 and CDR2 from the germline V gene are WNHNN and SYGVQD (reference sequence).

The CDR3 region has the DNA TGTGCCAGCGGAAAAGGGGCTGGTAGAGATTCACCCCTCCACTTT. It yields the protein CASGKGAGRDSPLHF. V and J are TRBV5-4 and TRBJ1-6, with D possibly TRBD1 on 5 matching bases. Trimming left V 7 bases short and J 8 bases short, with 19 bases between. Germline V gives CDR1 SGHNT, CDR2 YYREEE (reference sequence). The CDR3 is 15 residues long.

The rearrangement links TRBV6-5 to TRBJ2-6, with D maybe TRBD2 (5 bases). The CDR3 length is 14 residues. The germline V gene has CDR1 MNHEY and CDR2 SVGAGI. V lost 6 bases and J 0 bases, leaving 6 bases between the germline ends. CDR3 in DNA: TGTGCCAGCAGGGGGAGCTCTGGGGCCAACGTCCTGACTTTC. Encoded protein: CASRGSSGANVLTF.

The CDR3 protein is CASSPDIPGMGPSGNTIYF. DNA for the CDR3: TGTGCCAGCAGCCCAGATATCCCAGGGATGGGTCCCTCTGGAAACACCATATATTTT. This chain connects TRBV7-9 to TRBJ1-3; the D gene is possibly TRBD1 (5 bases). V lost 5 bases to trimming and J lost 0 bases, with 23 bases between them. CDR3 length: 19 amino acids. CDR1 and CDR2 (germline): SEHNR, FQNEAQ (reference sequence).

V usage is TRBV5-1 and J usage is TRBJ1-6; unclear D gene. This CDR3 spans 16 amino acids. CDR1 is SGHRS, CDR2 YFSETQ, per germline. The V gene lost 3 bases and the J gene lost 2 bases, with 12 bases spanning the gap. The CDR3 here is CASSSSFGAYNSPLHF. The CDR3 coding sequence is TGCGCCAGCAGCTCCTCTTTCGGGGCCTATAATTCACCCCTCCACTTT.

The chain carries TRBV19 and TRBJ2-2; no firm D call. Germline CDR1 reads LNHDA; CDR2 reads SQIVND (reference sequence). With 0 bases removed from V and 0 bases from J, the gap between germline ends came to 14 bases. This CDR3 spans 18 amino acids. The CDR3 reads CASSIDGLDPPNTGELFF. CDR3 DNA sequence: TGTGCCAGTAGTATAGATGGTCTAGACCCCCCGAACACCGGGGAGCTGTTTTTT.

As DNA, the CDR3 is TGTGCCACTCGACCGGGACTAGGAATCGGGGAGCTGTTTTTT. Translated: CATRPGLGIGELFF. This chain joins TRBV10-3 and TRBJ2-2; 8 nucleotides match TRBD2. The CDR3 length is 14 residues. J gave up 7 bases and V 10 bases, and 11 bases lay outside the gene matches. Per the germline V gene, CDR1 is ENHRY and CDR2 is SYGVKD.

The chain employs TRBV7-6 and TRBJ2-5, with 8 bases aligning to TRBD2. Looked up from germline, CDR1 is SGHVS and CDR2 is FNYEAQ. V trimming: 1 base; J trimming: 7 bases; junction bases outside the gene matches: 8. This CDR3 region has 15 residues. As DNA, the CDR3 is TGTGCCAGCAGCTTAGGCGGGCGGGGGGCCGGGACCCAGTACTTC. Translation: CASSLGGRGAGTQYF.

V usage is TRBV10-3 and J usage is TRBJ2-1; a weak D match, TRBD2 (5 bases). Trimming left V 0 bases short and J 3 bases short, with 9 bases between. This CDR3 has 15 residues. CDR1 is ENHRY and CDR2 is SYGVKD in the germline V gene. This CDR3 reads CAISESFGGYNEQFF. The CDR3 DNA sequence: TGTGCCATCAGTGAGTCGTTCGGAGGCTACAATGAGCAGTTCTTC.

The V call is TRBV2, the J call TRBJ1-1; 7 bases map to TRBD1. Losses at the gene ends were 6 bases for V and 8 bases for J; bases not matched to a gene: 6. This CDR3 is 12 amino acids long. Per the germline V gene, CDR1 is SNHLY and CDR2 is FYNNEI. The CDR3 DNA is TGTGCCAGCAGCTCGACAGGGACCGAAGCTTTCTTT. This translates into CASSSTGTEAFF.

The genes are TRBV5-1 and TRBJ2-7; 9 bases line up with TRBD1. The CDR3 has 16 residues. Germline-derived CDR1 and CDR2 are SGHRS and YFSETQ. After removal of 2 bases from V and 4 bases from J, the junction contained 10 bases not matched to a gene. DNA for the CDR3: TGCGCCAGCAGCTTCAGCCGCGGGACAGGGACTTACGAGCAGTACTTC. This encodes CASSFSRGTGTYEQYF.

The chain couples TRBV11-3 to TRBJ2-7; D might be TRBD2 (6 bases). The CDR3 has 12 amino acids. Trimming stripped 2 bases from V and 7 bases from J, with 9 bases between. Germline loops: CDR1 SGHNT, CDR2 YENEEA. Here the CDR3 DNA reads TGTGCCAGCAGCTTATTTGCGGGGGAGCAGTACTTC. Its protein product is CASSLFAGEQYF.